The rows below give T cell receptor beta chains drawn from one sample of a study of shared clonotypes between healthy human individuals. TCRdb's table, derived via immunoSEQ multiplex PCR, lists solely in-frame clones and lacks some. Of around 530,000 clones detected, around 77% appear once; the ten largest clones hold around 12%. Material for sequencing was PBMCs. The receptors were sampled from a woman aged 35 to 49 in good health. Some clones in this sample may be carry-over from other donors' samples. CDR3s include the opening cysteine and the closing phenylalanine or tryptophan. The D gene is left open where the match is weak. Expanded clones are given a class, and other clones once, few, many or no size at all.

d_call,clone_size,v_call,j_call,cdr3_nt,cdr3_aa
TRBD2,-,TRBV9,TRBJ2-1,TGTGCCAGCAGCGTAGTGCAAGCGGGAGAGCAGTTCTTC,CASSVVQAGEQFF
TRBD2,once,TRBV5-1,TRBJ2-5,TGCGCCAGCAGCCATCCCAGCGGGGGAGAGACCCAGTACTTC,CASSHPSGGETQYF
-,-,TRBV7-2,TRBJ2-7,TGTGCCAGCAGCTTAGACTACACCTACGAGCAGTACTTC,CASSLDYTYEQYF
-,-,TRBV5-5,TRBJ2-2,TGTGCCAGCAGCCCCCCGCACTTGGGTACCGGGGAGCTGTTTTTT,CASSPPHLGTGELFF
TRBD1,-,TRBV29-1,TRBJ2-7,TGCAGCGTTCCCATACGGACAGGGGGCCACGAGCAGTACTTC,CSVPIRTGGHEQYF
TRBD1,once,TRBV18,TRBJ2-5,TGTGCCAGCTCACCACCGGGACAGATAGAGACCCAGTACTTC,CASSPPGQIETQYF
-,-,TRBV6-1,TRBJ2-7,TGTGCCAGCATTAACAGGGTCCCCTACGAGCAGTACTTC,CASINRVPYEQYF
TRBD1,-,TRBV19,TRBJ2-7,TGTGCCACCCGACAGGGGATCCACGAGCAGTACTTC,CATRQGIHEQYF
TRBD1,-,TRBV5-1,TRBJ2-7,TGCGCCAGCAGCTTAGCACCGGGACAGGGGGACCTCGAGCAGTACTTC,CASSLAPGQGDLEQYF
-,-,TRBV30,TRBJ2-5,TGTGCCTGGAGTTTCCCTGAGACCCAGTACTTC,CAWSFPETQYF
-,-,TRBV11-3,TRBJ2-1,TGTGCCAGCAGCTGGTCGGGACCCGAGTCAAGTGAGCAGTTCTTC,CASSWSGPESSEQFF
-,-,TRBV7-9,TRBJ2-1,TGTGCCAGCAGCTTAGCACAGGGTAGGAATGAGCAGTTCTTC,CASSLAQGRNEQFF
TRBD2,-,TRBV5-4,TRBJ2-7,TGTGCCAGCAGCTCTAGCGGGGTGATCCTGGAGCAGTACTTC,CASSSSGVILEQYF
-,-,TRBV9,TRBJ2-4,TGTGCCAGCAGCACAGGGAAGGGAAACATTCAGTACTTC,CASSTGKGNIQYF
-,-,TRBV28,TRBJ2-5,TGTGCCAGCAGTTTATGGGAGGGCCGAGGGACCCAGTACTTC,CASSLWEGRGTQYF
-,-,TRBV4-3,TRBJ2-7,TGCGCCAGCAGCCAAGACCCCGGCCTAGACTACGAGCAGTACTTC,CASSQDPGLDYEQYF
-,few,TRBV6-4,TRBJ2-6,TGTGCCAGCAGTGGACCCGGGGCCAGCTCTGGGGCCAACGTCCTGACTTTC,CASSGPGASSGANVLTF